A single TCR beta chain is shown here with its context. The CDR3 contains 11 residues. Germline lookup yields CDR1 SNHLY and CDR2 FYNNEI. The V end lost 7 bases, the J end lost 0 bases, and 3 bases lay between the germline ends. Clones were sequenced by immunoSEQ multiplex PCR, and TCRdb holds only the in-frame ones, with some missing. The sample consists of roughly 54,000 clones, around 97% of them appearing once. This entry is derived from a study of control samples from healthy donors and cancer patients. Material: blood. The origin of this receptor is a woman between 25 and 40 years old in good health. The V call is TRBV2, the J call TRBJ1-1; D remains unclear. CDR3: CASTLNTEAFF. The DNA for the CDR3 is TGTGCCAGCACCCTGAACACTGAAGCTTTCTTT.